The 7 T cell receptor beta chains reported below all come from one sample, sequenced in a study of T-cell reconstitution after alpha-beta-depleted transplantation in children. Molecular barcoding with unique molecular identifiers was used for the TCRbeta library. TCRdb reanalysed the PCR reads using MiXCR and keeps one entry per CDR3 protein. The repertoire has about 98,000 distinct CDR3 sequences, 4.5% to 7.5% of them found once; the top ten carry about 6%. Here the sequenced sample was PBMCs, mostly from graft donor cells, taken 60 days after TCRalphabeta/CD19-depleted stem cell transplant. All receptors derive from a female patient between 2 and 15 years old who had a stem cell transplant for Fanconi anemia, so the T cells may come from the graft donor.

This clonotype was counted between two and nine times. The gene calls are TRBV20-1 and TRBJ2-7, with 10 bases fitting TRBD1. V shed 7 bases and J 4 bases; nucleotides not matched to a gene: 7. Per the germline V gene, CDR1 is DFQATT and CDR2 is SNEGSKA (reference sequence). The CDR3 runs to 13 residues. CDR3 nucleotides: TGCAGTGTTAGTAGACAGGGGGCGTACGAGCAGTACTTC. It translates to CSVSRQGAYEQYF.

The chain is built from TRBV12-3 or TRBV12-4 and TRBJ2-2, with D possibly being TRBD1 (5 bases). CDR3 length: 14 residues. The V end lost 6 bases, the J end lost 2 bases, and 10 bases lay between the germline ends. The CDR3 bases are TGTGCCAGCAGAGGACACTTAAACACCGGGGAGCTGTTTTTT. Its protein is CASRGHLNTGELFF.

This clonotype was observed a handful of times. This rearrangement joins TRBV20-1 to TRBJ1-1; TRBD1 matches at 7 bases. Looked up from germline, CDR1 is DFQATT and CDR2 is SNEGSKA (reference sequence). V lost 5 bases, J lost 0 bases, and 9 bases stayed unmatched. The length of the CDR3 is 15 residues. The CDR3 nucleotides read TGCAGTGCTTGGACAGGAATCCTAATGAACACTGAAGCTTTCTTT. This sequence encodes CSAWTGILMNTEAFF.

Comments on this clonotype: A much larger clone lies one base from this, so it may be a read error. This rearrangement joins TRBV9 to TRBJ2-5; the D gene could be TRBD1 or TRBD2 (5 bases each). V shed 4 bases and J shed 5 bases, with 18 bases lying between them. The CDR3 sequence is 15 residues long. The V gene's germline CDR1 is SGDLS and CDR2 YYNGEE. CDR3 protein: CASSTRGAEDETQYF. Written as DNA, the CDR3 is TGTGCCAGCAGCACCCGAGGGGCGGAGGACGAGACCCAGTACTTC.

The table lists this clonotype with many counts. V and J are TRBV29-1 and TRBJ2-4, with TRBD2 matching 7 bases. Germline CDR1 reads SQVTM; CDR2 reads ANQGSEA. This CDR3 spans 12 amino acids. Trimming removed 6 bases from V and 2 bases from J; junction bases left unmatched: 1. CDR3 in DNA: TGCAGCGTGGGACTACCCAAAAACATTCAGTACTTC. It codes for CSVGLPKNIQYF.

This clonotype was detected many times. The chain uses TRBV5-1 and TRBJ2-5, with D unclear. Looked up from germline, CDR1 is SGHRS and CDR2 is YFSETQ. There are 15 residues in the CDR3. V shed 4 bases and J shed 3 bases, with 16 bases lying between them. This CDR3 reads CASSQGPRGEETQYF. CDR3 nucleotides: TGCGCCAGCAGCCAAGGGCCTAGAGGTGAAGAGACCCAGTACTTC.

This clonotype was counted at least ten times. The chain couples TRBV29-1 to TRBJ2-5; 9 positions match TRBD2. V lost 5 bases to trimming and J lost 5 bases; unmatched junction nucleotides: 3. From germline, CDR1 is SQVTM and CDR2 ANQGSEA. The CDR3 spans 12 residues. This chain's CDR3 is CSVSSGKETQYF. In DNA form, the CDR3 reads TGCAGCGTTTCTAGCGGGAAGGAGACCCAGTACTTC.